This is a list of T cell receptor beta chains from one sample in a study of blood T cell repertoires in COVID-19. Clones were sequenced by immunoSEQ multiplex PCR, and TCRdb holds only the in-frame ones, with some missing. This sample yields around 250,000 clones, of which about 89% are seen a single time; 4.1% belongs to the top ten. The specimen sequenced was PBMCs or T cells enriched from blood (not recorded which). The receptors were gathered from a woman under 40 who had recovered from COVID-19. Both conserved end residues are part of each CDR3. The D gene is left open where the match is weak. Clone size is given for some rows only: seen once, a few or many times, or a class if the clone is expanded.

d_call,j_call,v_call,clone_size,cdr3_nt,cdr3_aa
-,TRBJ1-1,TRBV4-1,-,TGCGCCAGCATCAATTACCCCAGGGGCCGGAACACTGAAGCTTTCTTT,CASINYPRGRNTEAFF
-,TRBJ2-2,TRBV29-1,-,TGCAGCGTTGAACCCCAGGGGGGTAAAGCGAACACCGGGGAGCTGTTTTTT,CSVEPQGGKANTGELFF
-,TRBJ1-2,TRBV4-1,few,TGCGCCAGCAGCCAAGATCGTGGCTACACCTTC,CASSQDRGYTF
-,TRBJ2-7,TRBV5-4,-,TGTGCCAGCAGCTTGGACGGGAGCCGATACTACGAGCAGTACTTC,CASSLDGSRYYEQYF
TRBD2,TRBJ2-5,TRBV2,-,TGTGCCAGCAGTGAACTAGCGGGAGGGAGACAAGAGACCCAGTACTTC,CASSELAGGRQETQYF
-,TRBJ2-3,TRBV2,-,TGTGCCAGCAGTGAGGGCAGGCGCACAGATACGCAGTATTTT,CASSEGRRTDTQYF
TRBD2,TRBJ2-1,TRBV7-3,few,TGTGCCAGCAGCTGGAAGTCCGGGACTAGCCAGTTCTTC,CASSWKSGTSQFF
-,TRBJ1-6,TRBV5-1,-,TGCGCCAGCAGACTCATTAGTGATTGGCAAGCGGGTAATTCACCCCTCCACTTT,CASRLISDWQAGNSPLHF
-,TRBJ2-2,TRBV7-9,few,TGTGCCAGCAGCTCGACCTCAGGTGACACCGGGGAGCTGTTTTTT,CASSSTSGDTGELFF
TRBD2,TRBJ2-3,TRBV5-4,-,TGTGCCAGCAGCACCGGACTAGCGGGCCCCACAGATACGCAGTATTTT,CASSTGLAGPTDTQYF
TRBD2,TRBJ2-3,TRBV15,-,TGTGCCACCAGCAGAGGGACTAGCGGGAACGCAGATACGCAGTATTTT,CATSRGTSGNADTQYF
-,TRBJ1-1,TRBV4-3,-,TGCGCCAGCAGCCACCCAACCCTGACGGCGGGTCGAATTCACACTGAAGCTTTCTTT,CASSHPTLTAGRIHTEAFF
-,TRBJ1-2,TRBV30,-,TGTGCCTGGAACACAGGACCCCAATACACCTTC,CAWNTGPQYTF
TRBD2,TRBJ2-1,TRBV5-1,-,TGCGCCAGCCCGACAGCGGGGGGTTACAATGAGCAGTTCTTC,CASPTAGGYNEQFF
-,TRBJ2-1,TRBV30,-,TGTGCCTGGAGTCCCGCGTCTTACTACAATGAGCAGTTCTTC,CAWSPASYYNEQFF
-,TRBJ1-1,TRBV5-1,-,TGCGCCAGCAGCTTGGGAGGGGGTTGGACTGAAGCTTTCTTT,CASSLGGGWTEAFF
TRBD1,TRBJ1-2,TRBV14,-,TGTGCCAGCAGGCCCCCCGGGACAGGGGCCGGCTACACCTTC,CASRPPGTGAGYTF
TRBD1,TRBJ2-2,TRBV2,few,TGTGCCAGCAGTTTCGACAGGGGAGACACCGGGGAGCTGTTTTTT,CASSFDRGDTGELFF
-,TRBJ2-1,TRBV19,-,TGTGCCAGTAGTATACATACGGGGGTCGTGATGCAGTTCTTC,CASSIHTGVVMQFF
TRBD1,TRBJ1-2,TRBV28,-,TGTGCCAGTCTCCTCGGGACAGGGAGCGGTGGCTACACCTTC,CASLLGTGSGGYTF
-,TRBJ2-1,TRBV5-1,-,TGCGCCAGCAGCGTCCAAAATGAGCAGTTCTTC,CASSVQNEQFF
TRBD1,TRBJ1-2,TRBV4-1,-,TGCGCCAGCAGCCAAGATGGGACAGCCTATGGCTACACCTTC,CASSQDGTAYGYTF
TRBD1,TRBJ2-1,TRBV28,-,TGTGCCAGCAGGACGGGACAGGGAGGAAATGAGCAGTTCTTC,CASRTGQGGNEQFF
-,TRBJ2-2,TRBV6-2/TRBV6-3,once,TGTGCCAGCAGTTACGGGGCAGACTCGAACACCGGGGAGCTGTTTTTT,CASSYGADSNTGELFF
-,TRBJ2-5,TRBV2,-,TGTGCCAGCAACAACAGGGGCGGGAGGGAGACCCAGTACTTC,CASNNRGGRETQYF
-,TRBJ1-1,TRBV28,-,TGTGCCACCCGAGACATAAAGTCTTTCTTT,CATRDIKSFF